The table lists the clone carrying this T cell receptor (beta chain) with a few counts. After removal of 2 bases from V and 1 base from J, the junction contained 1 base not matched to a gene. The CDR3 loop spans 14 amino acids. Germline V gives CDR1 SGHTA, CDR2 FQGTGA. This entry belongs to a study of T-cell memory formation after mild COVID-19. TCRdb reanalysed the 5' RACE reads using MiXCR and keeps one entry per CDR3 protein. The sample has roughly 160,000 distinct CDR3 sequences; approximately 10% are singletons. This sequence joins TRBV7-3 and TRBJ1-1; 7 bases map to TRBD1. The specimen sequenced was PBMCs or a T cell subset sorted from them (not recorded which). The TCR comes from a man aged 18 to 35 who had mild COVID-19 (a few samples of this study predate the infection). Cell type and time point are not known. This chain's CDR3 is CASSLGQENTEAFF. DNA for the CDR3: TGTGCCAGCAGCTTAGGACAGGAGAACACTGAAGCTTTCTTT.